This T cell receptor (beta chain) appears in the sequencing data of a study of T cells expressing NK-cell markers. Across the whole study: Sorted T-cell subsets CD3+CD56+NKG2C+, CD3+CD56+NKG2C- and CD3+CD56-NKG2C+ were TCR beta-sequenced.

The length of the CDR3 is 15 residues. Germline loops: CDR1 SGHRS, CDR2 YFSETQ. TCRdb reprocessed the 5' RACE reads; each CDR3 protein has one entry and no DNA is given. The sample holds fewer than 300,000 distinct CDR3 sequences. What was sequenced was blood T cells: a sorted CD56 or NKG2C T cell subset, CD4+ or CD8+ T cells, or bulk PBMC T cells (not recorded which). The source is a woman between 18 and 69 years old in good health. The chain couples TRBV5-1 to TRBJ1-6; TCRdb indicates TRBD1, and absent DNA this call remains unverified. The CDR3 spells CASSVETGRNSPLHF.